This T cell receptor (beta chain) was observed in a study of T cells in Graves' hyperthyroidism and ophthalmopathy. The CDR3 is made up of 16 amino acids. Germline CDR1 reads SGHRS; CDR2 reads YFSETQ. V lost 0 bases to trimming and J lost 3 bases, with 14 bases between them. Clinical symptoms, serum thyroxine, TRAb, thyroid ultrasound and orbital computed tomography informed diagnoses. RNA transcripts were the template for amplifying TCR beta CDR3 regions. In the first-round RT-PCR of the TCR CDR3, the HTBI primer set was used. TCRdb reprocessed the multiplex PCR reads via MiXCR and lists one record per CDR3 protein. The data show roughly 720,000 distinct CDR3 sequences, 17% seen once. Overall study findings and caveats: Blood samples included most of the expanded thyroid clonotypes exceeding 0.001.

Points on this clonotype: As yet, its antigen is unknown.

The sequence was obtained from a man between 45 and 60 years old with Graves' hyperthyroidism. The chain couples TRBV5-1 to TRBJ2-3; tentative D call: TRBD2 (6 bases). Sequencing used blood. CDR3 sequence reads: CASSLVSSGLTDTQYF. CDR3 nucleotides: TGCGCCAGCAGCTTGGTCTCCAGCGGGCTAACAGATACGCAGTATTTT.